These T cell receptor beta chains were read from a single sample in a study of blood T cell repertoires in COVID-19. TCRdb keeps only in-frame clones here, not all; method: immunoSEQ multiplex PCR. The table records approximately 500,000 clones, roughly 89% of them present only once. Sequencing was performed on peripheral blood. The receptors here all came from a man aged 18-30 years with COVID-19, enrolled during active disease. Both conserved end residues are part of each CDR3. The D gene is left open where the match is weak. The size entry is marked missing in some rows and otherwise reads once, few, many or a size class.

>TRBV19|NA|TRBJ2-3|TRBD1
CASSIRTGRDTQYF
TGTGCCAGTAGTATAAGGACAGGGAGGGATACGCAGTATTTT
>TRBV5-4|NA|TRBJ2-7|TRBD1
CASSSLSLRGGAYEQYF
TGTGCCAGCAGCTCCCTCAGCCTCAGAGGGGGCGCCTACGAGCAGTACTTC
>TRBV6-1|NA|TRBJ2-3|TRBD2
CASSDSILAGGTDTQYF
TGTGCCAGCAGTGATTCTATTCTAGCGGGGGGCACAGATACGCAGTATTTT
>TRBV5-1|NA|TRBJ2-2|TRBD1
CASSLQTGSNTGELFF
TGCGCCAGCAGCTTGCAGACAGGGTCGAACACCGGGGAGCTGTTTTTT
>TRBV10-2|NA|TRBJ2-7|TRBD2
CASSVAGGLRNEQYF
TGCGCCAGCAGTGTAGCGGGGGGGCTTAGAAACGAGCAGTACTTC
>TRBV19|once|TRBJ2-3|TRBD1
CASSITWDSYYTDTQYF
TGTGCCAGTAGTATAACCTGGGACAGCTATTACACAGATACGCAGTATTTT
>TRBV19|NA|TRBJ1-2|TRBD1
CASSIDPATGQGKGYTF
TGTGCCAGTAGTATAGATCCTGCTACCGGACAGGGAAAAGGCTACACCTTC
>TRBV4-1|NA|TRBJ2-3|TRBD2
CASSLGTSASTDTQYF
TGCGCCAGCAGCCTGGGGACTAGCGCGAGCACAGATACGCAGTATTTT
>TRBV29-1|NA|TRBJ2-4|NA
CSVFFRFQNIQYF
TGCAGCGTTTTTTTCAGGTTCCAAAACATTCAGTACTTC
>TRBV18|NA|TRBJ1-2|NA
CASSPRQDIQNGYTF
TGTGCCAGCTCACCCCGTCAGGACATCCAAAATGGCTACACCTTC
>TRBV6-1|NA|TRBJ2-2|NA
CASSGWQGPNTGELFF
TGTGCCAGCAGTGGGTGGCAGGGCCCGAACACCGGGGAGCTGTTTTTT
>TRBV5-6|NA|TRBJ1-6|NA
CASSLDRRTNSPLHF
TGTGCCAGCAGCTTAGACAGGAGGACCAATTCACCCCTCCACTTT
>TRBV9|NA|TRBJ1-2|NA
CASSVEQGNGYTF
TGTGCCAGCAGCGTAGAACAGGGTAACGGCTACACCTTC
>TRBV3-1/TRBV3-2|NA|TRBJ2-1|NA
CASSAGVLYNEQFF
TGTGCCAGCAGCGCCGGGGTGCTTTACAATGAGCAGTTCTTC
>TRBV6-5|NA|TRBJ1-2|NA
CASSLGEAYGYTF
TGTGCCAGCAGTCTCGGAGAGGCCTATGGCTACACCTTC
>TRBV2|NA|TRBJ2-3|NA
CASSPVSRGSQYF
TGTGCCAGCAGCCCGGTTTCCAGGGGATCGCAGTATTTT
>TRBV13|once|TRBJ1-6|TRBD1
CASSLDRGDNSPLHF
TGTGCCAGCAGCTTAGACAGGGGAGATAATTCACCCCTCCACTTT
>TRBV18|NA|TRBJ2-3|NA
CASSRQAGGDTQYF
TGTGCCAGCTCACGACAAGCAGGAGGCGATACGCAGTATTTT
>TRBV11-2|NA|TRBJ1-1|NA
CASSPFGAGVNTEAFF
TGTGCCAGCAGCCCCTTCGGGGCGGGAGTGAACACTGAAGCTTTCTTT
>TRBV7-3|NA|TRBJ2-1|NA
CASSPMSPYNEQFF
TGTGCCAGCAGCCCCATGAGTCCCTACAATGAGCAGTTCTTC
>TRBV7-9|NA|TRBJ1-6|NA
CASTEGGAYNSPLHF
TGTGCCAGCACCGAGGGTGGCGCCTATAATTCACCCCTCCACTTT
>TRBV11-2|NA|TRBJ2-3|TRBD2
CASSLDQPASGPTDTQYF
TGTGCCAGCAGCTTAGATCAACCGGCTAGCGGGCCCACAGATACGCAGTATTTT
>TRBV5-1|NA|TRBJ2-3|TRBD2
CASSWGLATDTQYF
TGCGCCAGCAGCTGGGGACTAGCAACAGATACGCAGTATTTT
>TRBV9|once|TRBJ2-1|TRBD2
CASSLSGRGDNEQFF
TGTGCCAGCAGCCTTAGCGGGAGGGGAGACAATGAGCAGTTCTTC
>TRBV18|NA|TRBJ2-5|TRBD2
CASSNLAGARRETQYF
TGTGCCAGCTCAAACCTAGCGGGAGCCAGACGGGAGACCCAGTACTTC
>TRBV7-9|few|TRBJ1-1|NA
CASSFASGGTEAFF
TGTGCCAGCAGCTTTGCGAGCGGTGGCACTGAAGCTTTCTTT
>TRBV7-8|NA|TRBJ2-3|NA
CASSDQDRNTQYF
TGTGCCAGCAGCGACCAGGATAGGAATACGCAGTATTTT
>TRBV21-1|NA|TRBJ1-5|NA
CASSESPDQPQHF
TGTGCCAGCAGCGAAAGTCCGGATCAGCCCCAGCATTTT
>TRBV19|NA|TRBJ2-2|TRBD1
CASSSGGATGELFF
TGTGCCAGTAGTTCAGGGGGAGCCACCGGGGAGCTGTTTTTT
>TRBV19|once|TRBJ2-5|TRBD2
CASSIVSGMETQYF
TGTGCCAGTAGTATAGTGAGCGGGATGGAGACCCAGTACTTC
>TRBV15|NA|TRBJ1-4|TRBD1
CATSRAGTGKEKLFF
TGTGCCACCAGCAGGGCCGGGACAGGGAAGGAAAAACTGTTTTTT
>TRBV7-6|NA|TRBJ2-5|NA
CASSLKGWGLQETQYF
TGTGCCAGCAGCTTAAAAGGGTGGGGGCTCCAAGAGACCCAGTACTTC
>TRBV5-1|NA|TRBJ2-7|TRBD1
CASSLRLEGQGSYEQYF
TGCGCCAGCAGCTTGCGATTGGAGGGACAGGGTTCCTACGAGCAGTACTTC
>TRBV27|NA|TRBJ1-2|NA
CASSFLKADSNYGYTF
TGTGCCAGCAGTTTCCTCAAAGCCGACAGCAACTATGGCTACACCTTC
>TRBV13|NA|TRBJ1-2|TRBD1
CASSSLVQGAAYGYTF
TGTGCCAGCAGCTCACTCGTACAGGGGGCCGCCTATGGCTACACCTTC
>TRBV19|NA|TRBJ2-1|TRBD1
CASSIGDRGDNEQFF
TGTGCCAGTAGTATAGGGGACAGGGGCGACAATGAGCAGTTCTTC
>TRBV5-1|NA|TRBJ1-4|TRBD1
CASSRGQGGEKLFF
TGCGCCAGCAGCAGGGGACAGGGAGGGGAAAAACTGTTTTTT
>TRBV27|NA|TRBJ2-3|TRBD2
CASRRTSGVLDTQYF
TGTGCCAGCAGGAGGACGAGCGGGGTACTCGATACGCAGTATTTT
>TRBV20-1|NA|TRBJ1-1|NA
CSASPGLTTEAFF
TGCAGTGCTAGTCCCGGACTAACTACTGAAGCTTTCTTT
>TRBV7-2|NA|TRBJ2-4|TRBD2
CASKSPVSGSGGGIQYF
TGTGCCAGCAAAAGCCCCGTTAGCGGGAGTGGCGGGGGCATTCAGTACTTC
>TRBV15|NA|TRBJ2-7|TRBD1
CATSSPFMTGIHEQYF
TGTGCCACCAGCAGCCCCTTTATGACAGGGATCCACGAGCAGTACTTC
>TRBV6-5|NA|TRBJ1-4|TRBD1
CAVTGFQNANEKLFF
TGTGCCGTGACAGGGTTTCAAAACGCTAATGAAAAACTGTTTTTT
>TRBV10-1|NA|TRBJ2-1|TRBD2
CASSEIQRESLQFF
TGCGCCAGCAGTGAGATCCAGCGGGAGAGCCTGCAGTTCTTC
>TRBV27|once|TRBJ2-3|TRBD2
CASSFNGRADTQYF
TGTGCCAGCAGTTTTAACGGGAGGGCGGATACGCAGTATTTT
>TRBV5-4|NA|TRBJ2-3|NA
CASSKQSGISTDTQYF
TGTGCCAGCAGTAAGCAATCAGGGATTAGCACAGATACGCAGTATTTT
>TRBV6-1|NA|TRBJ2-2|TRBD2
CASSERAGGRIVNTGELFF
TGTGCCAGCAGTGAACGAGCGGGGGGGCGGATAGTAAACACCGGGGAGCTGTTTTTT
>TRBV7-9|NA|TRBJ2-2|TRBD1
CASSRGQGNTGELFF
TGTGCCAGCAGCCGAGGACAGGGGAACACCGGGGAGCTGTTTTTT
>TRBV6-4|NA|TRBJ2-5|TRBD1
CASSETPGGGQETQYF
TGTGCCAGCAGTGAGACCCCAGGGGGCGGCCAAGAGACCCAGTACTTC
>TRBV18|NA|TRBJ1-3|TRBD1
CASTPDRGIQNTIYF
TGTGCCAGCACACCGGACAGGGGCATACAAAACACCATATATTTT
>TRBV19|NA|TRBJ1-2|TRBD1
CASSFGTGAHYGYTF
TGTGCCAGTAGTTTCGGGACAGGGGCGCACTATGGCTACACCTTC
>TRBV28|NA|TRBJ1-1|TRBD1
CASSAPGQGKAEAFF
TGTGCCAGCAGTGCCCCGGGACAGGGTAAGGCTGAAGCTTTCTTT
>TRBV6-6|NA|TRBJ2-7|NA
CASSYSGGEQYF
TGTGCCAGCAGTTACTCAGGCGGGGAGCAGTACTTC